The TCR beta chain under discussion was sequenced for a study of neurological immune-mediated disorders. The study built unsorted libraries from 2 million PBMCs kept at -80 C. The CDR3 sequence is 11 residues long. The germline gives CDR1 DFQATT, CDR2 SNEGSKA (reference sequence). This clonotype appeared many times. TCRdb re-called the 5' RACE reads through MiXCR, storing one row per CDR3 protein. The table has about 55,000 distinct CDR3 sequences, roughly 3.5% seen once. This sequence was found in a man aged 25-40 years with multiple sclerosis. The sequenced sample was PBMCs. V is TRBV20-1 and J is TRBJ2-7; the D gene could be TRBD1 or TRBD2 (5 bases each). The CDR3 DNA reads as TGCAGCGCTGGGACCTCCTACGAGCAGTACTTC. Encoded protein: CSAGTSYEQYF.